This TCR beta chain was identified during a study of identical twins. This clonotype was found many times. TCRdb reprocessed the 5' RACE reads via MiXCR and lists one record per CDR3 protein. The data hold 280,000 or so distinct CDR3 sequences, with roughly 8.6% observed a single time. There are 13 residues in the CDR3. Trimming took off 1 base at V and 8 bases at J, with 11 bases between the two ends. These data were also filed under a second study, of yellow fever vaccine responses in identical twins.

The specimen sequenced was memory (CD45RO+) T cells sorted from blood. The rearrangement links TRBV12-3 or TRBV12-4 to TRBJ1-2; a possible D gene is TRBD1 (6 bases). This TCR derives from a woman between 18 and 30 years old in good health. This CDR3 reads CASSLGGARGYTF. In DNA, the CDR3 is TGTGCCAGCAGTTTAGGGGGGGCAAGGGGCTACACCTTC.